The entry below describes one T cell receptor (beta chain). The CDR3 is 13 residues long. Germline CDR1 is DFQATT and CDR2 is SNEGSKA (reference sequence). Trimming cost V 1 base and J 4 bases, with 11 bases left between them. Each CDR3 protein is one row after TCRdb ran MiXCR on the PCR reads. The table has under 100,000 distinct CDR3 sequences, about 50% seen once. This record belongs to a study of CDR3 diversity in severe acne. V and J are TRBV20-1 and TRBJ2-7; possibly TRBD1 or TRBD2 for D (5 bases each). Sequences were obtained from blood. The sequence derives from a male donor in good health, serving as a control. This chain's CDR3 is CSARVGTKYEQYF. CDR3 sequence (DNA): TGCAGTGCTAGAGTAGGGACCAAATACGAGCAGTACTTC.